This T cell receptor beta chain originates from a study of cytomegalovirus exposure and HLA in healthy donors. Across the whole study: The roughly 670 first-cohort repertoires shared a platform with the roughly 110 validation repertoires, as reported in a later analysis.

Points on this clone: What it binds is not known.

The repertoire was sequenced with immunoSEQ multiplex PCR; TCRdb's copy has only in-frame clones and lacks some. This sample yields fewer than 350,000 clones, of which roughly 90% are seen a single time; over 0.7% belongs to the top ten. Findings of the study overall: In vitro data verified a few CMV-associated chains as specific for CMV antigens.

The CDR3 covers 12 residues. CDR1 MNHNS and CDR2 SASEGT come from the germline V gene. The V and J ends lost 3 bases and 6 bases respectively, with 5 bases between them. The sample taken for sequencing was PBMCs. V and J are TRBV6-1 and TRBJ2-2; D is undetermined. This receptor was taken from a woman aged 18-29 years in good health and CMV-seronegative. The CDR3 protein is CASSDGSGELFF. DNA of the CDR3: TGTGCCAGCAGTGACGGGTCCGGGGAGCTGTTTTTT.